This entry lists 7 T cell receptor beta chains sequenced from one sample in a study of OX40 agonist ivuxolimab in advanced cancers. Method: immunoSEQ multiplex PCR; TCRdb's copy keeps in-frame clones and lacks some. This sample has about 44,000 clones, with around 94% found just once. The sequences come from CD4+ or CD8+ T cells sorted from blood, collected in a trial of the OX40 agonist ivuxolimab. Source of these receptors: an adult with an advanced solid tumor such as melanoma, head and neck, liver or kidney cancer.

This chain connects TRBV6-1 to TRBJ2-1, with D uncertain. Germline V gene data show CDR1 as MNHNS and CDR2 as SASEGT. Trimming left V 1 base short and J 14 bases short, with 3 bases between. The CDR3 covers 9 residues. The CDR3 is CASSEEKFF. The CDR3, as DNA: TGTGCCAGCAGTGAAGAAAAGTTCTTC.

The genes are TRBV27 and TRBJ2-7, with 13 bases fitting TRBD2. J lost 3 bases, V lost 4 bases, and 9 bases had no gene match. The CDR3 length is 17 residues. Germline CDR1 is MNHEY and CDR2 is SMNVEV (reference sequence). CDR3 sequence: CASSSSTSGRRFYEQYF. In DNA form, the CDR3 reads TGTGCCAGCAGTTCCTCGACTAGCGGGAGGCGTTTCTACGAGCAGTACTTC.

In its sample, this clone was seen once. The chain links TRBV29-1 to TRBJ2-1, with 11 bases aligning to TRBD2. The CDR3 is 12 residues long. Germline V gene lookup returns CDR1 SQVTM and CDR2 ANQGSEA. Losses at the gene ends were 7 bases for V and 8 bases for J; bases not matched to a gene: 4. In DNA, the CDR3 is TGCAGCGCCTCGGGACTAGCGGATGAGCAGTTCTTC. Its protein is CSASGLADEQFF.

The rearrangement links TRBV19 to TRBJ1-5; possible D gene TRBD1, 5 bases. The V end lost 3 bases, the J end lost 6 bases, and 15 bases lay between the germline ends. From germline, CDR1 is LNHDA and CDR2 SQIVND (reference sequence). The CDR3 spans 15 residues. The CDR3 region has the DNA TGTGCCAGTAGTATCAGCGGTCAGGGCTCTCAGCCCCAGCATTTT. Translating it yields CASSISGQGSQPQHF.

This rearrangement joins TRBV27 to TRBJ2-7; D is uncertain. This CDR3 spans 13 amino acids. Trimming left V 3 bases short and J 3 bases short, with 9 bases between. In germline, CDR1 is MNHEY, CDR2 SMNVEV (reference sequence). CDR3 residues: CASSFTPNYEQYF. CDR3 bases: TGTGCCAGCAGTTTTACCCCTAACTACGAGCAGTACTTC.

V and J are TRBV7-6 and TRBJ1-1, with D maybe TRBD1 (6 bases). The CDR3 runs to 14 residues. Trimming left V 5 bases short and J 6 bases short, with 16 bases between. Germline loops: CDR1 SGHVS, CDR2 FNYEAQ. The CDR3 loop reads CASSQRRDTSEAFF. The DNA of the CDR3 is TGTGCCAGCAGCCAGCGACGGGACACGTCTGAAGCTTTCTTT.

The chain joins TRBV9 to TRBJ2-5; 9 bases map to TRBD2. The CDR3 loop spans 15 amino acids. V shed 0 bases, J shed 7 bases, and the junction held 7 bases outside the gene matches. Germline CDR1 SGDLS, CDR2 YYNGEE. CDR3 in DNA: TGTGCCAGCAGCGTAGTAGCGGGAGTATCGGGGACCCAGTACTTC. Protein product: CASSVVAGVSGTQYF.